The 19 T cell receptor beta chains below all came from one sample that was sequenced in a study of human T cells and chemical hapten exposure. Documented time point: pre-sensitization, week 0. The treatment: therapeutic diphenylcyclopropenone sensitization with weekly scalp DPC. One entry per CDR3 protein, called by TCRdb with MiXCR from the RACE reads. The sample lists about 40,000 distinct CDR3 sequences; over 9.5% were seen once. The specimen was whole blood, collected in connection with sensitization to the hapten diphenylcyclopropenone (DPC). Source of these receptors: a young man with alopecia areata. Some clones in this sample may be carry-over from other donors' samples.

This clonotype appeared many times. V and J are TRBV6-1 and TRBJ2-3, with 12 bases lining up with TRBD2. This CDR3 is 14 amino acids long. Germline V lookup: CDR1 MNHNS, CDR2 SASEGT. V dropped 4 bases and J dropped 4; count of bases not matched to a gene: 0. The DNA for the CDR3 is TGTGCCAGCAGTGGACTAGCGGGAGCAGATACGCAGTATTTT. Protein product: CASSGLAGADTQYF.

This clonotype was observed a handful of times. This sequence joins TRBV5-1 and TRBJ2-3; tentative D call: TRBD1 (6 bases). This CDR3 is 13 amino acids long. Germline V gene lookup returns CDR1 SGHRS and CDR2 YFSETQ. The germline V and J ends were trimmed by 4 bases and 4 bases, with 10 bases remaining between them. CDR3: CASSTGQPDTQYF. The CDR3 region has the DNA TGCGCCAGCAGCACGGGACAACCAGATACGCAGTATTTT. Looking up the rest from reference TRBV5-1 and TRBJ2-3 gives the full variable domain: KAGVTQTPRYLIKTRGQQVTLSCSPISGHRSVSWYQQTPGQGLQFLFEYFSETQRNKGNFPGRFSGRQFSNSRSEMNVSTLELGDSALYLCASSTGQPDTQYFGPGTRLTVL.

Regarding this clonotype: This may be a read error, as it is one base from a much larger clone. The rearrangement joins TRBV13 to TRBJ1-6; the D gene is possibly TRBD1 (5 bases). The CDR3 consists of 14 residues. CDR1 is PRHDT, CDR2 FYEKMQ, per germline (reference sequence). The CDR3 is CASLRAGNNSPHHF. The CDR3 bases are TGTGCCAGCTTACGGGCAGGGAATAATTCACCCCACCACTTT.

This clonotype has ten or more counts. The rearrangement links TRBV9 to TRBJ2-3, with D possibly being TRBD1 or TRBD2 (6 bases each). Germline CDR1 SGDLS, CDR2 YYNGEE. V was shortened by 1 base and J by 2 bases, with 14 bases between the two germline ends. This CDR3 comprises 16 residues. DNA for the CDR3: TGTGCCAGCAGCGTAAACGGGGGACATGCCACAGATACGCAGTATTTT. The encoded protein is CASSVNGGHATDTQYF.

This clonotype has more than one count but fewer than ten. The chain recombines TRBV9 with TRBJ1-1; D gene unclear. Per the germline V gene, CDR1 is SGDLS and CDR2 is YYNGEE. V was clipped by 0 bases and J by 4 bases, with 4 bases between them. The CDR3 totals 12 residues. The CDR3 is CASSVEGTEAFF. The CDR3 nucleotides are TGTGCCAGCAGCGTAGAAGGCACTGAAGCTTTCTTT.

The chain is built from TRBV2 and TRBJ1-6, with 10 bases lining up with TRBD1. The trim removed 7 bases at V and 0 bases at J, leaving 6 bases unmatched. The CDR3 is made up of 17 amino acids. The germline V gene has CDR1 SNHLY and CDR2 FYNNEI. The CDR3 DNA reads as TGTGCCAGCATTCGGGACAGGGGTCGCTCCTATAATTCACCCCTCCACTTT. Its protein is CASIRDRGRSYNSPLHF.

This clonotype has only a few counts. The rearrangement joins TRBV9 to TRBJ2-3, with D tentatively TRBD2 (5 bases). V gave up 5 bases and J gave up 0 bases, with 10 bases separating them. CDR1 and CDR2 from the germline V gene are SGDLS and YYNGEE. The CDR3 spans 14 residues. Here the CDR3 reads CASREDFSTDTQYF. CDR3 nucleotide sequence: TGTGCCAGCAGGGAGGATTTTAGCACAGATACGCAGTATTTT.

In its sample, this clonotype was seen a few times. The chain combines TRBV29-1 with TRBJ2-1; D remains ambiguous. Germline assignment: CDR1 SQVTM and CDR2 ANQGSEA. The CDR3 extends over 12 amino acids. Trimming shortened V by 5 bases and J by 4 bases, and 9 bases separated the two germline ends. The CDR3 here is CSVLPGYNEQFF. For the CDR3, the DNA is TGCAGCGTTCTCCCCGGATACAATGAGCAGTTCTTC.

This clonotype was detected a few times. This chain connects TRBV5-1 to TRBJ2-1; no reliable D call. Trimming cost V 4 bases and J 0 bases, with 14 bases left between them. The V gene's germline CDR1 is SGHRS and CDR2 YFSETQ. The CDR3 runs 16 residues. CDR3 protein: CASSPQVRNSYNEQFF. CDR3 coding DNA: TGCGCCAGCAGCCCCCAAGTGCGGAACTCCTACAATGAGCAGTTCTTC.

This clonotype was found many times. The CDR3, as DNA: TGTGCGTCGGGACAGGGGTTTGGTGGCTACACCTTC. Protein: CASGQGFGGYTF. This sequence joins TRBV7-9 and TRBJ1-2; 10 nucleotides agree with TRBD1. CDR1 SEHNR and CDR2 FQNEAQ come from the germline V gene (reference sequence). The CDR3 is 12 residues long.

This clonotype was counted between two and nine times. J is TRBJ2-1 and V is TRBV6-5; 9 positions agree with TRBD2. The ends lost 2 bases at V and 5 bases at J; junction bases unmatched: 7. CDR1 and CDR2 (germline): MNHEY, SVGAGI. This CDR3 has 16 residues. The CDR3 coding sequence is TGTGCCAGCAGTTACCTTGCGGGGGGGCCGCACAATGAGCAGTTCTTC. Translating gives CASSYLAGGPHNEQFF.

This clonotype showed up many times. The J gene is TRBJ1-5, the V gene TRBV7-2; perhaps TRBD1 as D (5 bases). V shed 3 bases and J shed 7 bases, with 16 bases lying between them. There are 15 residues in the CDR3. Germline V gives CDR1 SGHTA, CDR2 FQGNSA. The CDR3 sequence: CASSFSPGIGQPQHF. The CDR3 DNA reads TGTGCCAGCAGCTTTAGTCCAGGGATCGGCCAGCCCCAGCATTTT.

This clonotype was seen a few times. The V and J genes are TRBV7-6 and TRBJ2-7; a possible D gene is TRBD1 (6 bases). V dropped 1 base and J dropped 2 bases, with 12 bases sitting between them. The germline gives CDR1 SGHVS, CDR2 FNYEAQ. The CDR3 length is 15 residues. Written as DNA, the CDR3 is TGTGCCAGCAGCTTAGGCTCGGACAGACCCTACGAGCAGTACGTC. This encodes CASSLGSDRPYEQYV.

This clonotype appeared many times. The CDR3 nucleotides are TGTGCCAGCAGCTTATGGGTGGGATCGGGTCAGACAGATACGCAGTATTTT. It is translated as CASSLWVGSGQTDTQYF. The V gene is TRBV7-3, the J gene TRBJ2-3; D is unclear. The V gene's germline CDR1 is SGHTA and CDR2 FQGTGA. The germline V and J ends were trimmed by 2 bases and 3 bases, with 18 bases remaining between them. CDR3 length: 17 amino acids.

This clonotype was seen many times. The V gene is TRBV20-1, the J gene TRBJ2-5; 10 bases agree with TRBD2. This CDR3 region has 12 residues. Germline values: CDR1 DFQATT, CDR2 SNEGSKA (reference sequence). As DNA, the CDR3 is TGCAGCCTCAAGCGGGGGGGAGAGACCCAGTACTTC. It yields the protein CSLKRGGETQYF.

At least ten counts were recorded for this clonotype. The chain is built from TRBV7-6 and TRBJ2-1; D remains ambiguous. Trimming pared 0 bases from V and 0 bases from J, leaving 9 bases between. CDR3 size: 16 residues. From germline, CDR1 is SGHVS and CDR2 FNYEAQ. For the CDR3, the DNA is TGTGCCAGCAGCTTAGCGCGGCTAGTCTCCTACAATGAGCAGTTCTTC. It specifies CASSLARLVSYNEQFF.

This clonotype was seen at least ten times. V usage is TRBV12-3 or TRBV12-4 and J usage is TRBJ1-5; no clear D gene. Deletions cut 3 bases from V and 4 bases from J, with 7 bases between. The CDR3 is 13 residues long. The CDR3 spells CASSFTGNQPQHF. In DNA, the CDR3 is TGTGCCAGCAGTTTTACGGGAAATCAGCCCCAGCATTTT.

A remark on this clonotype: This may come from a read error, since a much larger clone is one base off. The chain employs TRBV11-2 and TRBJ2-1, with 7 nucleotides matching TRBD1. The germline gives CDR1 SGHAT, CDR2 FQNNGV. The length of the CDR3 is 14 residues. In DNA form, the CDR3 reads TGTGCCAACAGCTTGTCGGGACAGTACAATGAGCAGTTCTTC. As protein: CANSLSGQYNEQFF.

At least ten counts were recorded for this clonotype. The chain carries TRBV6-6 and TRBJ2-5; possibly TRBD1 or TRBD2 for D (5 bases each). Germline V gives CDR1 MNHNY, CDR2 SVGAGI (reference sequence). V shed 3 bases and J shed 0 bases, with 11 bases lying between them. The length of the CDR3 is 15 residues. CDR3 region: CASSYTGTYQETQYF. In nucleotides, the CDR3 is TGTGCCAGCAGTTATACCGGGACGTACCAAGAGACCCAGTACTTC.